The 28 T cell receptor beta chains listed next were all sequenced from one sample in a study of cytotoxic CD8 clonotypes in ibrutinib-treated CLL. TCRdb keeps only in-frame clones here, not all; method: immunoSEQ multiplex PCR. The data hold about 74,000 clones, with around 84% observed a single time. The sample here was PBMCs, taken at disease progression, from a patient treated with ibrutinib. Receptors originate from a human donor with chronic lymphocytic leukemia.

In DNA form, the CDR3 reads TGCGCCGCCGGGTTGACTTTCTTT. Protein product: CAAGLTFF. The J gene is TRBJ1-1, the V gene TRBV10-2; D not certain. The CDR3 has 8 residues. V lost 11 bases, J lost 12 bases, and 10 bases lay in between. Germline V gene sequence: CDR1 WSHSY, CDR2 SAAADI.

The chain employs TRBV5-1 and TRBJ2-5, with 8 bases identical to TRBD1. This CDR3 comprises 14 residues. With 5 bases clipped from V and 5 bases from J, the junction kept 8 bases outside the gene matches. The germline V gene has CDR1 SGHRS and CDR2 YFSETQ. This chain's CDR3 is CASSPHRGKETQYF. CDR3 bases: TGCGCCAGCAGTCCACACAGGGGGAAGGAGACCCAGTACTTC.

The CDR3 DNA reads as TGTGCCTGGACCAGAGGGGTTGGCAATCAGCCCCAGCATTTT. Its translation is CAWTRGVGNQPQHF. The V and J genes are TRBV30 and TRBJ1-5, with a weak D call TRBD1 (5 bases). Germline CDR1 and CDR2: GTSNPN and SVGIG (reference sequence). V was pared by 4 bases and J by 2 bases, with 12 bases between. CDR3 size: 14 residues.

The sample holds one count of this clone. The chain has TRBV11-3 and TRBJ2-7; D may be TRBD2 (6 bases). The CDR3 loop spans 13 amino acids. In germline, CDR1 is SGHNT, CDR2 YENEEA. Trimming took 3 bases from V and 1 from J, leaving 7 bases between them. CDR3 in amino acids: CASSFGTSYEQYF. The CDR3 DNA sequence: TGTGCCAGCAGCTTTGGGACTTCCTACGAGCAGTACTTC.

The CDR3, as DNA: TGTGCCAGCAGTGGGACAAACTTGGGGGACACTGAAGCTTTCTTT. This translates into CASSGTNLGDTEAFF. The rearrangement links TRBV2 to TRBJ1-1, with D maybe TRBD1 (5 bases). The CDR3 sequence is 15 residues long. Per the germline V gene, CDR1 is SNHLY and CDR2 is FYNNEI. V was clipped by 4 bases and J by 3 bases, with 15 bases between them.

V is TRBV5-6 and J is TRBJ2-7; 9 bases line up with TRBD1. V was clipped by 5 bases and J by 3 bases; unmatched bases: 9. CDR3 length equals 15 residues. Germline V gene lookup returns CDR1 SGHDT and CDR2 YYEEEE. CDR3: CASSSTGTGFYEQYF. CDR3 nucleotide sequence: TGTGCCAGCAGTTCAACCGGGACAGGGTTCTACGAGCAGTACTTC.

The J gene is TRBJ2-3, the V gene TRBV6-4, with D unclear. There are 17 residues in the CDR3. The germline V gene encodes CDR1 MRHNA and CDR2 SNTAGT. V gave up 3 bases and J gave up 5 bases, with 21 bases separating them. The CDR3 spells CASSEDLSAEVVDTQYF. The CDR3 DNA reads TGTGCCAGCAGTGAAGACCTCTCAGCCGAAGTGGTAGATACGCAGTATTTT.

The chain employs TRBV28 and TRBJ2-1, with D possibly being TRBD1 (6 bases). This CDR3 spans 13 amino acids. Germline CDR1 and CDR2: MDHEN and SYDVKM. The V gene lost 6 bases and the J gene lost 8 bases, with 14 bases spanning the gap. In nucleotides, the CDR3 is TGTGCCAGCAGGACCGGGACAATCTATGAGCAGTTCTTC. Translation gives CASRTGTIYEQFF.

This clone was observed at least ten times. In DNA form, the CDR3 reads TGCAGCGCCGGCGGGACAGTCAATCAGCCCCAGCATTTT. This translates into CSAGGTVNQPQHF. The chain combines TRBV29-1 with TRBJ1-5; TRBD1 agrees at 7 bases. V shed 7 bases and J 3 bases; nucleotides not matched to a gene: 6. This CDR3 comprises 13 residues. The germline CDR1 and CDR2 sequences are SQVTM and ANQGSEA.

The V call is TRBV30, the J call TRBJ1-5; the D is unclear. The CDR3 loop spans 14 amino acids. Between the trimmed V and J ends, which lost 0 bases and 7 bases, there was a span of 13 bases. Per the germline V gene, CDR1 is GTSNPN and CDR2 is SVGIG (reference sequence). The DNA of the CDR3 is TGTGCCTGGAGTGTACCGTGGGGAGGACAGCCCCAGCATTTT. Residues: CAWSVPWGGQPQHF.

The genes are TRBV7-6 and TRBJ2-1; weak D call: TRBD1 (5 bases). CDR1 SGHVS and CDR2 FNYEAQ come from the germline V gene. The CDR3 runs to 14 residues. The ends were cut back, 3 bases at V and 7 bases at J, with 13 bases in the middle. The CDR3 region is CASSFTGPRNEQFF. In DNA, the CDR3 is TGTGCCAGCAGCTTCACAGGCCCTAGGAATGAGCAGTTCTTC.

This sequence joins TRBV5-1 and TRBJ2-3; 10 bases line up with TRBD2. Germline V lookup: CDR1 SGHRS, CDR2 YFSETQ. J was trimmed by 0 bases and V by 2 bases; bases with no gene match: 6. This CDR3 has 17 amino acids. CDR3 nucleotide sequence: TGCGCCAGCAGCTTACTACTAGCGGGATTTAGCACAGATACGCAGTATTTT. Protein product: CASSLLLAGFSTDTQYF.

Written as DNA, the CDR3 is TGTGCCAGCAGTTTATCATATGGCAGGCAATTCTCTGGAAACACCATATATTTT. This sequence encodes CASSLSYGRQFSGNTIYF. This rearrangement joins TRBV27 to TRBJ1-3; no clear D gene. CDR1 MNHEY and CDR2 SMNVEV come from the germline V gene (reference sequence). This CDR3 has 18 residues. Trimming removed 0 bases at V and 0 bases at J, with 15 bases between.

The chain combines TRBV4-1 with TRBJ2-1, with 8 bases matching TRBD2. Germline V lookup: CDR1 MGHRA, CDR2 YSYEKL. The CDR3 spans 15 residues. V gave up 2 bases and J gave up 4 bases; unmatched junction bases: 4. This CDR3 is CASSQSGRAYNEQFF. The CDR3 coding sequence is TGCGCCAGCAGCCAAAGCGGGAGAGCGTACAATGAGCAGTTCTTC.

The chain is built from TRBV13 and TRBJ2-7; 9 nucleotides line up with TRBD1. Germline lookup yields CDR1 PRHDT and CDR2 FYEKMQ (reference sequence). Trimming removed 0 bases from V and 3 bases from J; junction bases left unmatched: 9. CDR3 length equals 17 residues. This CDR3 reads CASSLGGWDRANYEQYF. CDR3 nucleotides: TGTGCCAGCAGCTTAGGGGGGTGGGACAGGGCGAACTACGAGCAGTACTTC.

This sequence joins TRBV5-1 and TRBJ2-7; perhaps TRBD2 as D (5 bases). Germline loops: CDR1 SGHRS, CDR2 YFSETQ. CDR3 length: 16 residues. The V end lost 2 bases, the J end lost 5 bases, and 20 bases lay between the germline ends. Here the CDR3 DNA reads TGCGCCAGCAGCTTTAGTAAAGGGAGTACACGGAACGAGCAGTACTTC. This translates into CASSFSKGSTRNEQYF.

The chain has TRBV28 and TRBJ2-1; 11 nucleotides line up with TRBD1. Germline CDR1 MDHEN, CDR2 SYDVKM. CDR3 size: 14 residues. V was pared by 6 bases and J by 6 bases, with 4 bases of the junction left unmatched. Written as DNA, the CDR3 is TGTGCCAGCAGGGACAGGGGGCGTATCAATGAGCAGTTCTTC. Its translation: CASRDRGRINEQFF. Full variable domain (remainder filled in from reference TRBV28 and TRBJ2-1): DVKVTQSSRYLVKRTGEKVFLECVQDMDHENMFWYRQDPGLGLRLIYFSYDVKMKEKGDIPEGYSVSREKKERFSLILESASTNQTSMYLCASRDRGRINEQFFGPGTRLTVL.

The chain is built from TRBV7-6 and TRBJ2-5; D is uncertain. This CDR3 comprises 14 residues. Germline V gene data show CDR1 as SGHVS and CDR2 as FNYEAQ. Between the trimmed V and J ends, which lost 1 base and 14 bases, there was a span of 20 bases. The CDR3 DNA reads TGTGCCAGCAGCTTAGATGGCCCACGGGCCCCCGATTACTTC. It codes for CASSLDGPRAPDYF.

This CDR3 is CASKPGTVNTGELFF. The CDR3 bases are TGTGCCAGCAAACCCGGGACAGTGAACACCGGGGAGCTGTTTTTT. The V gene is TRBV6-4, the J gene TRBJ2-2; 7 nucleotides match TRBD1. Germline CDR1 reads MRHNA; CDR2 reads SNTAGT. V lost 7 bases and J lost 1; bases outside the gene matches: 6. This CDR3 has 15 amino acids.

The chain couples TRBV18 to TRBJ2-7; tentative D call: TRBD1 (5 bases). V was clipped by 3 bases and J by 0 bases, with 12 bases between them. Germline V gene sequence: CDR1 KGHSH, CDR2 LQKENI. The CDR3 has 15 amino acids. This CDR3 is CASSPNRQNSYEQYF. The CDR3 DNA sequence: TGTGCCAGCTCACCCAATCGACAGAACTCCTACGAGCAGTACTTC.

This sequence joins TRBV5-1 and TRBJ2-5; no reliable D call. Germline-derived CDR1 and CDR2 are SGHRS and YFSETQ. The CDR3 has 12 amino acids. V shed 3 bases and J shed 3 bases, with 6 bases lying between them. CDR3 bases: TGCGCCAGCAGCTCCACCGAAGAGACCCAGTACTTC. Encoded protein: CASSSTEETQYF.

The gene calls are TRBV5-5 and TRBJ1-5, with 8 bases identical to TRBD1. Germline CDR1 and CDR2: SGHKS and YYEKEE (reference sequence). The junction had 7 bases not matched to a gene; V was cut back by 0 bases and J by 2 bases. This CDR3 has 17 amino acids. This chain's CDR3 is CASSLVATGVGNQPQHF. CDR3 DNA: TGTGCCAGCAGCTTGGTGGCGACAGGGGTGGGCAATCAGCCCCAGCATTTT.

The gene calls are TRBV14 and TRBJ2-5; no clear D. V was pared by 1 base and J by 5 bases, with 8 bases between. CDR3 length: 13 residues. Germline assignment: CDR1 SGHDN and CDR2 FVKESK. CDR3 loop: CASSQVHRETQYF. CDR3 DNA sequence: TGTGCCAGCAGCCAAGTGCATCGGGAGACCCAGTACTTC.

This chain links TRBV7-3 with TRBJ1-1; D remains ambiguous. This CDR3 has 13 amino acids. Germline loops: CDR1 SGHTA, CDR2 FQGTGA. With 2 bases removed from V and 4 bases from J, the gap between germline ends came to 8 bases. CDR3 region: CASSLSSGTEAFF. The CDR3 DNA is TGTGCCAGCAGCTTATCCAGTGGCACTGAAGCTTTCTTT.

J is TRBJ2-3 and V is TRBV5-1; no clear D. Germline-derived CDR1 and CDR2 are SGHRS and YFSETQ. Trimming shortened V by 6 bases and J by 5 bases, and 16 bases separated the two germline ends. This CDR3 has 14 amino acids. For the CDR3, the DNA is TGCGCCAGCACCCCTACGGACCCTCTAGATACGCAGTATTTT. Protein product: CASTPTDPLDTQYF.

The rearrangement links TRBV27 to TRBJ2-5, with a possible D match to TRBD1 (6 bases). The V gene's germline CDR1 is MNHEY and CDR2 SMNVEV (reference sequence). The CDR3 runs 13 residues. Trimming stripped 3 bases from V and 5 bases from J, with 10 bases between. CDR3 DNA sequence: TGTGCCAGCAGTTTTTTGCAGGGGGAGACCCAGTACTTC. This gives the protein CASSFLQGETQYF.

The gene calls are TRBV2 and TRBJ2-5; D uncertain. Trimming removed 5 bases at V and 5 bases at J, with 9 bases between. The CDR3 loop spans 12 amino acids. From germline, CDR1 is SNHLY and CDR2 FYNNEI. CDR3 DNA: TGTGCCAGCAGTCAAGACCGGGAGACCCAGTACTTC. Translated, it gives CASSQDRETQYF.

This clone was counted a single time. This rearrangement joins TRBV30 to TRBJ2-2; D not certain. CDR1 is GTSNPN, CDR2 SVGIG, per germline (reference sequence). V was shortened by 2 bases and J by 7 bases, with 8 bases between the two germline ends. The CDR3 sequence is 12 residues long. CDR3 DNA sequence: TGTGCCTGGAGTACCCGACACGGGGAGCTGTTTTTT. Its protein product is CAWSTRHGELFF.